The rows below give T cell receptor beta chains drawn from one sample of a study of a mutant IDH1 vaccine in newly diagnosed glioma. Antigen specificity for these receptors is unknown. TCRdb's table, derived via immunoSEQ multiplex PCR, lists solely in-frame clones and lacks some. The sample consists of roughly 60,000 clones, about four fifths of them appearing once. Source: PBMCs, taken from a glioma patient whose treatment included an IDH1 peptide vaccine. The receptor source for this set is a man under 40 with glioma. Both conserved end residues are part of each CDR3. D genes are given only for firm matches. The listing skips clone size in some rows; elsewhere it reads once, few, many or a size class.

TRBD1	TRBV5-1	15	NA	TRBJ1-4	CASSGGTGRDEKLFF	TGCGCCAGCAGCGGCGGGACAGGGCGGGATGAAAAACTGTTTTTT
NA	TRBV4-1	13	NA	TRBJ1-1	CASSQVMSTEAFF	TGCGCCAGCAGCCAAGTCATGAGCACTGAAGCTTTCTTT
NA	TRBV19	15	few	TRBJ1-2	CATIPDGELGTGYTF	TGTGCCACAATCCCGGATGGGGAATTGGGGACTGGCTACACCTTC
TRBD1	TRBV2	13	few	TRBJ1-1	CASTRGTGGEAFF	TGTGCCAGCACCCGAGGAACAGGGGGGGAAGCTTTCTTT
TRBD1	TRBV7-9	14	NA	TRBJ1-3	CASSQGAGGNTIYF	TGTGCCAGCAGCCAGGGGGCTGGCGGAAACACCATATATTTT
NA	TRBV6-5	13	NA	TRBJ2-5	CASSYVLGETQYF	TGTGCCAGCAGTTACGTACTGGGGGAGACCCAGTACTTC
TRBD1	TRBV2	14	NA	TRBJ1-6	CASRPGQLNSPLHF	TGTGCCAGCAGACCGGGACAGCTGAATTCACCCCTCCACTTT
NA	TRBV28	15	NA	TRBJ1-1	CASSEPGGENTEAFF	TGTGCCAGCAGCGAACCCGGAGGGGAGAACACTGAAGCTTTCTTT
TRBD1	TRBV6-1	15	NA	TRBJ2-1	CASSTGTGDYNEQFF	TGTGCCAGCAGTACCGGGACAGGGGACTACAATGAGCAGTTCTTC
NA	TRBV5-4	14	once	TRBJ1-2	CASTKPGSDYGYTF	TGTGCCAGCACCAAACCGGGCTCAGACTATGGCTACACCTTC
NA	TRBV27	14	NA	TRBJ1-5	CASSYSSSNQPQHF	TGTGCCAGCAGTTATTCCAGTAGCAATCAGCCCCAGCATTTT
TRBD1	TRBV18	17	NA	TRBJ2-7	CASSTFDTGGLGYEQYF	TGTGCCAGCTCAACTTTTGACACAGGGGGCTTAGGGTACGAGCAGTACTTC
NA	TRBV7-2	15	NA	TRBJ2-3	CASSLVTPAPDTQYF	TGTGCCAGCAGCTTAGTGACACCGGCGCCAGATACGCAGTATTTT
TRBD2	TRBV5-6	15	NA	TRBJ2-5	CASSPPGLAGGTQYF	TGTGCCAGCAGCCCACCGGGACTAGCGGGGGGGACCCAGTACTTC
TRBD1	TRBV5-4	16	NA	TRBJ2-2	CASSTPGTGRTGELFF	TGTGCCAGCAGCACCCCCGGGACAGGCCGCACCGGGGAGCTGTTTTTT
NA	TRBV27	14	NA	TRBJ2-2	CASSPGTLGGELFF	TGTGCCAGCAGTCCCGGGACACTCGGCGGGGAGCTGTTTTTT
NA	TRBV7-8	15	NA	TRBJ2-7	CASSLGQLPTYEQYF	TGTGCCAGCAGCTTAGGACAGTTACCCACCTACGAGCAGTACTTC